This TCR beta chain was profiled in a study of CD8 T cells in Susac syndrome. The CDR3 extends over 12 amino acids. From germline, CDR1 is ENHRY and CDR2 SYGVKD. V was shortened by 6 bases and J by 8 bases, with 11 bases between the two germline ends. An amount of RNA that ranged from roughly 0.45 to 1 ug was reverse transcribed with random hexamers. Across 54 Vbeta and 13 Jbeta, TCR beta CDR3 was amplified with immunoSEQ multiplex PCR. From the immunoSEQ multiplex PCR reads, TCRdb called clonotypes with MiXCR, one entry per CDR3 protein. This table has approximately 150,000 distinct CDR3 sequences, 93% appearing once. Sequencing of TCR beta drew on CD8+ and CD4+ T cells from blood. Relapsing-remitting disease, either stable or active, was present in the multiple sclerosis controls, who were treatment-naive patients.

The TCR comes from a human donor with multiple sclerosis. This chain joins TRBV10-3 and TRBJ2-1, with D possibly TRBD2 on 7 matching bases. The source material was CD4+ T cells from PBMCs. The CDR3 region is CAIRDSGDEQFF. CDR3 sequence (DNA): TGTGCCATCAGGGACAGCGGGGATGAGCAGTTCTTC.